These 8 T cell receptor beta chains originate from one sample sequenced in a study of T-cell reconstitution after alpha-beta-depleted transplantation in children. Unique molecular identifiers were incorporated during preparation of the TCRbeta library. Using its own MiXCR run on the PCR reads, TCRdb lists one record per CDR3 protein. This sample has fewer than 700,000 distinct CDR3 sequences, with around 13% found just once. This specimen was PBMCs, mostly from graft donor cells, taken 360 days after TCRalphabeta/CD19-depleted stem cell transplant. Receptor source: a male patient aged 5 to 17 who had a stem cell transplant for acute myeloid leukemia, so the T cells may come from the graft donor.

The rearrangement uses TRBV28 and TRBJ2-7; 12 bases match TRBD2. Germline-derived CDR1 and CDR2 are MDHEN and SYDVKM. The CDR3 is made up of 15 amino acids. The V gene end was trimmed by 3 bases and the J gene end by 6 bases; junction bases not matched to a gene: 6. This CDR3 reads CASSFRTSGMSEQYF. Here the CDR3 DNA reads TGTGCCAGCAGTTTCAGGACTAGCGGGATGAGCGAGCAGTACTTC.

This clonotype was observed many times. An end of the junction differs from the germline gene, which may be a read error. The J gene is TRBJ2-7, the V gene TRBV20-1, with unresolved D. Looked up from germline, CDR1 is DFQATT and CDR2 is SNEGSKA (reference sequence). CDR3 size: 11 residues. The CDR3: CSAGEAYEQYF. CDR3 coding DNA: TGCAGTGCTGGAGAAGCCTACGAGCAGTACTTC.

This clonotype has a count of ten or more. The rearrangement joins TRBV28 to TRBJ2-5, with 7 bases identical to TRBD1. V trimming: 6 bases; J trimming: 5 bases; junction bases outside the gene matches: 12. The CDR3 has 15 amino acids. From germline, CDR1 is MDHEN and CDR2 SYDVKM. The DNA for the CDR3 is TGTGCCAGCAGACCCCTTGAGGGGGCGGATGAGACCCAGTACTTC. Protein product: CASRPLEGADETQYF.

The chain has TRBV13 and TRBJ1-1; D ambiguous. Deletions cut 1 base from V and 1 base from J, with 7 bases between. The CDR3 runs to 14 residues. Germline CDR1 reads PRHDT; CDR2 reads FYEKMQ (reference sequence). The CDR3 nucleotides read TGTGCCAGCAGCTTAGCGGATCCGAACACTGAAGCTTTCTTT. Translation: CASSLADPNTEAFF.

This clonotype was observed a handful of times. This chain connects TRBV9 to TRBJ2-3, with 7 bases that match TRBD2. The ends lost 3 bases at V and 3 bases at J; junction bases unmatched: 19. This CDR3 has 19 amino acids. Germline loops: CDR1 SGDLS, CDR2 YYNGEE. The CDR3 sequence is CASSDDPGGRKSRTDTQYF. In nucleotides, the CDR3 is TGTGCCAGCAGCGATGACCCTGGCGGGAGAAAGAGTAGAACAGATACGCAGTATTTT.

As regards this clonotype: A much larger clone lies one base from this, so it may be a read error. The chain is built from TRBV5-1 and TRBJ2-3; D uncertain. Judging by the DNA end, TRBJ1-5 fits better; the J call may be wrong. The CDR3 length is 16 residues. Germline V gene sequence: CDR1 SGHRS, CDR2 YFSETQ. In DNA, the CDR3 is TGCGCCAGCAGCTTGGGGGCTGGCCCTTGGGCAGATACGCAGCATTTT. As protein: CASSLGAGPWADTQHF.

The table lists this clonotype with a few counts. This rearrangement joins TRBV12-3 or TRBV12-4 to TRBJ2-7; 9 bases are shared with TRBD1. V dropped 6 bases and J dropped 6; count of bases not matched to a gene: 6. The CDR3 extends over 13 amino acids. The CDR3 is CASRPNRGLEQYF. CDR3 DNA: TGTGCCAGCAGGCCCAACAGGGGGCTCGAGCAGTACTTC.

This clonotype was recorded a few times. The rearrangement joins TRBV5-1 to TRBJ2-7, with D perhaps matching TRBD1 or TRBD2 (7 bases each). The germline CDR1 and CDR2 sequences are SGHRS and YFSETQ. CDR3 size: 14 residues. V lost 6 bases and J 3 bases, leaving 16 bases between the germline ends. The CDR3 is CASTRGDYFYEQYF. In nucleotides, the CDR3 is TGCGCCAGCACCAGGGGGGACTACTTCTACGAGCAGTACTTC.